This T cell receptor (beta chain) came from a study of shared clonotypes between healthy human individuals. The trim removed 8 bases at V and 5 bases at J, leaving 10 bases unmatched. The CDR3 extends over 15 amino acids. Germline CDR1 and CDR2: SNHLY and FYNNEI. The assay was immunoSEQ multiplex PCR, and TCRdb's table has in-frame clones only and misses some. The sample lists some 380,000 clones, about 96% occurring once. With CCR7-negative CD45RA+ TemRA cells, CD45RO+ cells were combined in CD8 memory. This clonotype was sampled from a man younger than 45 in good health. The chain combines TRBV2 with TRBJ2-3, with TRBD1 matching over 10 bases. The sequencing sample was made of memory CD8+ T cells sorted from blood. Specified subset: CD45RO+ cells pooled with CCR7-negative TemRA cells. The CDR3: CASEWTGTGEDTQYF. CDR3 coding DNA: TGTGCCAGCGAATGGACCGGGACAGGGGAAGATACGCAGTATTTT.